Each of the 16 T cell receptor beta chains below was sequenced from the same sample in a study of cytomegalovirus exposure and HLA in healthy donors. Primers for the PCR totalled 60 Vbeta and 13 Jbeta. TCRdb's table, derived via immunoSEQ multiplex PCR, lists solely in-frame clones and lacks some. Altogether about 160,000 clones are present, approximately 70% being singletons, with the ten largest covering about 7%. Sequenced sample: PBMCs. The source of these receptors is a man between 35 and 55 years old in good health and CMV-seropositive.

V and J are TRBV5-8 and TRBJ1-5; D not resolved. Germline V gene data show CDR1 as SGHTS and CDR2 as YDEGEE. Trimming removed 4 bases from V and 1 base from J, with 9 bases in between. The CDR3 is 14 amino acids. In DNA form, the CDR3 reads TGTGCCAGCAGCCTGCTGGCCAGCAATCAGCCCCAGCATTTT. This codes for CASSLLASNQPQHF.

The chain couples TRBV4-1 to TRBJ2-7; 14 nucleotides line up with TRBD2. CDR1 is MGHRA and CDR2 is YSYEKL in the germline V gene. The junction had 10 bases not matched to a gene; V was cut back by 0 bases and J by 0 bases. There are 20 residues in the CDR3. The CDR3 sequence: CASSQDALGTSGGSSYEQYF. CDR3 coding DNA: TGCGCCAGCAGCCAAGACGCCCTTGGGACTAGCGGGGGCAGCTCCTACGAGCAGTACTTC.

The chain joins TRBV6-5 to TRBJ1-6; a possible D gene is TRBD1 (5 bases). Trimming left V 6 bases short and J 5 bases short, with 11 bases between. This CDR3 is built from 14 residues. Germline V gene lookup returns CDR1 MNHEY and CDR2 SVGAGI. The CDR3 sequence: CASRTDRDNSPLHF. CDR3 sequence (DNA): TGTGCCAGCAGAACCGACAGAGATAATTCACCCCTCCACTTT.

The V gene is TRBV23-1, the J gene TRBJ2-7; maybe TRBD1 (6 bases). TRBV23-1 is marked as an open reading frame, function uncertain. V was pared by 2 bases and J by 6 bases, with 26 bases between. The CDR3 is 18 residues long. The CDR3 spells CASSQRSIRDIWIGEQYF. In DNA form, the CDR3 reads TGCGCCAGCAGTCAAAGGTCGATACGGGACATTTGGATTGGCGAGCAGTACTTC.

CDR3 in DNA: TGCGCCAGCAGCCAAGATCTTCTAGGGGAGGACGAGCAGTACTTC. Translating it yields CASSQDLLGEDEQYF. This rearrangement joins TRBV4-3 to TRBJ2-7; tentatively, D is TRBD2 (6 bases). V lost 0 bases and J 5 bases, leaving 14 bases between the germline ends. CDR1 LGHNA and CDR2 YSLEER come from the germline V gene. The CDR3 runs to 15 residues.

This chain joins TRBV7-2 and TRBJ2-6; 8 positions match TRBD1. V lost 5 bases and J lost 2; bases outside the gene matches: 8. Germline V gene lookup returns CDR1 SGHTA and CDR2 FQGNSA. This CDR3 is 17 amino acids long. The CDR3 DNA reads TGTGCCAGCAGCGTAGGACAGGGACTGGCTGGGGCCAACGTCCTGACTTTC. It yields the protein CASSVGQGLAGANVLTF.

The V call is TRBV7-2, the J call TRBJ1-2; the match to TRBD1 covers 8 bases. Germline loops: CDR1 SGHTA, CDR2 FQGNSA. This CDR3 is 17 amino acids long. J gave up 3 bases and V 5 bases, and 14 bases lay outside the gene matches. CDR3 protein: CASSQGDRPPLYYGYTF. The CDR3 DNA reads TGTGCCAGCAGCCAAGGGGACAGGCCCCCTCTATACTATGGCTACACCTTC.

The rearrangement uses TRBV7-9 and TRBJ2-1; the D is unclear. The V gene lost 1 base and the J gene lost 9 bases, with 7 bases spanning the gap. The CDR3 runs to 12 residues. Germline values: CDR1 SEHNR, CDR2 FQNEAQ (reference sequence). CDR3 DNA sequence: TGTGCCAGCAGCTTAGGTGCGGTTGAGCAGTTCTTC. It translates to CASSLGAVEQFF. Variable domain in full (rest from reference TRBV7-9 and TRBJ2-1): DTGVSQNPRHKITKRGQNVTFRCDPISEHNRLYWYRQTLGQGPEFLTYFQNEAQLEKSRLLSDRFSAERPKGSFSTLEIQRTEQGDSAMYLCASSLGAVEQFFGPGTRLTVL.

This chain links TRBV7-3 with TRBJ2-5; D is unclear. In germline, CDR1 is SGHTA, CDR2 FQGTGA. This CDR3 region has 14 residues. The ends were cut back, 2 bases at V and 1 base at J, with 8 bases in the middle. The CDR3 here is CASSLGPSQETQYF. For the CDR3, the DNA is TGTGCCAGCAGCTTAGGGCCGTCCCAAGAGACCCAGTACTTC.

This clone was recorded a few times. V gene TRBV5-1 combines with J gene TRBJ1-4, with 9 bases aligning to TRBD1. The CDR3 is made up of 16 amino acids. V gave up 2 bases and J gave up 7 bases; unmatched junction bases: 9. CDR1 SGHRS and CDR2 YFSETQ come from the germline V gene. The DNA of the CDR3 is TGCGCCAGCAGCTTCTTGGGGACAGGGTTGGGTGAAAAACTGTTTTTT. Translated, it gives CASSFLGTGLGEKLFF. Filled out from reference TRBV5-1 and TRBJ1-4, the complete variable domain reads KAGVTQTPRYLIKTRGQQVTLSCSPISGHRSVSWYQQTPGQGLQFLFEYFSETQRNKGNFPGRFSGRQFSNSRSEMNVSTLELGDSALYLCASSFLGTGLGEKLFFGSGTQLSVL.

This clone was picked up a small number of times. The gene calls are TRBV30 and TRBJ2-2; no clear D. CDR3 length equals 16 residues. Germline V gene data show CDR1 as GTSNPN and CDR2 as SVGIG (reference sequence). Trimming shortened V by 2 bases and J by 3 bases, and 16 bases separated the two germline ends. The DNA of the CDR3 is TGTGCCTGGAGTAACCTAAATAACGTCCACACCGGGGAGCTGTTTTTT. Translating it yields CAWSNLNNVHTGELFF.

This chain links TRBV7-9 with TRBJ2-3; the match to TRBD2 covers 12 bases. Unmatched junction bases numbered 12, after V lost 7 bases and J lost 4 bases. CDR1 and CDR2 (germline): SEHNR, FQNEAQ (reference sequence). The CDR3 runs 17 residues. Here the CDR3 reads CASTLGGLAGMADTQYF. Here the CDR3 DNA reads TGTGCCAGCACCTTGGGAGGACTAGCGGGGATGGCAGATACGCAGTATTTT.

V and J are TRBV5-5 and TRBJ2-2, with D perhaps TRBD1 (5 bases). Germline CDR1 SGHKS, CDR2 YYEKEE (reference sequence). With 2 bases removed from V and 6 bases from J, the gap between germline ends came to 17 bases. The CDR3 consists of 16 residues. This CDR3 is CASSLPDTGAAGELFF. The CDR3 DNA is TGTGCCAGCAGCTTACCCGACACAGGAGCTGCCGGGGAGCTGTTTTTT.

The chain employs TRBV30 and TRBJ1-1, with 11 positions matching TRBD1. The V gene end was trimmed by 1 base and the J gene end by 4 bases; junction bases not matched to a gene: 5. This CDR3 is 15 amino acids long. Germline V gives CDR1 GTSNPN, CDR2 SVGIG (reference sequence). CDR3 coding DNA: TGTGCCTGGAGTGCGGACAGGGGGCGAATCACTGAAGCTTTCTTT. Its protein product is CAWSADRGRITEAFF.

This chain uses TRBV5-4 with TRBJ1-5; D is ambiguous. Germline V CDR1 and CDR2: SGHNT, YYREEE (reference sequence). Trimming pared 3 bases from V and 11 bases from J, leaving 9 bases between. The CDR3 has 11 amino acids. This chain's CDR3 is CASSSGGSQHF. The CDR3 bases are TGTGCCAGCAGCTCGGGAGGATCCCAGCATTTT.

The chain combines TRBV25-1 with TRBJ1-2, with 9 bases aligning to TRBD1. The V gene's germline CDR1 is MGHDK and CDR2 SYGVNS. V lost 4 bases to trimming and J lost 4 bases; unmatched junction nucleotides: 7. CDR3 length equals 15 residues. The CDR3 protein is CASSGWDREGYGYTF. As DNA, the CDR3 is TGTGCCAGCAGTGGATGGGACAGGGAGGGCTATGGCTACACCTTC.